A single T cell receptor (beta chain) is shown here with its context. This record belongs to a study of shared clonotypes between healthy human individuals. In germline, CDR1 is SEHNR, CDR2 FQNEAQ (reference sequence). The CDR3 contains 14 residues. Trimming pared 3 bases from V and 5 bases from J, leaving 14 bases between. At a deep level, the assay was run. TCRdb's table, derived via immunoSEQ multiplex PCR, lists solely in-frame clones and lacks some. This sample has 640,000 or so clones, with around 72% found just once. Sequenced input: memory CD4+ T cells sorted from blood. Subset reported: CD45RA-negative fraction. The chain combines TRBV7-9 with TRBJ2-7, with a weak D call TRBD1 (6 bases). This sequence originates from a woman between 25 and 40 years old in good health. The CDR3 region is CASSLSGEFHEQYF. Here the CDR3 DNA reads TGTGCCAGCAGCTTGTCAGGGGAGTTCCACGAGCAGTACTTC.